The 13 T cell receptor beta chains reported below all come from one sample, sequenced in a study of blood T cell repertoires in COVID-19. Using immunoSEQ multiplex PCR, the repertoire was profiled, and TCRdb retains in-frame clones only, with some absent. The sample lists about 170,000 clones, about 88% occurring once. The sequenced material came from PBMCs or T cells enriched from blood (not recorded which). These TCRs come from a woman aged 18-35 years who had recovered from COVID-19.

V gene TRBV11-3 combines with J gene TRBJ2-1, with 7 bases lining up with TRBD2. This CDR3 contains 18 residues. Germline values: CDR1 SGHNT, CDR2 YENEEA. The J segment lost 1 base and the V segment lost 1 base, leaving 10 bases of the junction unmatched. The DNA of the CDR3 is TGTGCCAGCAGCTTAGGGAGCGGGGAGGGCCGATCCTACAATGAGCAGTTCTTC. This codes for CASSLGSGEGRSYNEQFF. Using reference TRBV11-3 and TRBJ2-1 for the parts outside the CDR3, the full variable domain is EAGVVQSPRYKIIEKKQPVAFWCNPISGHNTLYWYLQNLGQGPELLIRYENEEAVDDSQLPKDRFSAERLKGVDSTLKIQPAELGDSAVYLCASSLGSGEGRSYNEQFFGPGTRLTVL.

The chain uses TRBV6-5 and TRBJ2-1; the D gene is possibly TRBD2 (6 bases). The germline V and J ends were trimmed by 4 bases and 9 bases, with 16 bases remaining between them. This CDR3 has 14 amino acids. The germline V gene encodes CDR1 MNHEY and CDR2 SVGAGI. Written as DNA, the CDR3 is TGTGCCAGCAGTTCTCCCGGGGGTCTTCTTGAGCAGTTCTTC. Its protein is CASSSPGGLLEQFF.

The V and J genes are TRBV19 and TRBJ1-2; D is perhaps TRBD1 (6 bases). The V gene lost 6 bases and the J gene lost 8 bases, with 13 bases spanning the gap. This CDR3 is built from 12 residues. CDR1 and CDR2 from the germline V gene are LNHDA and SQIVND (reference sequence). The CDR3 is CASSVQGRGYTF. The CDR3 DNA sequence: TGTGCCAGTAGCGTACAGGGCCGCGGCTACACCTTC.

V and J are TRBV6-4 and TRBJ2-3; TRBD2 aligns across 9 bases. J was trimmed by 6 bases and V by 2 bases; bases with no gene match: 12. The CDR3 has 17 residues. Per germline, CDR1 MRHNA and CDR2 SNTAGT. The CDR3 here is CASSDGSSGKGVDTQYF. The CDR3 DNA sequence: TGTGCCAGCAGTGACGGATCTAGCGGGAAGGGAGTGGATACGCAGTATTTT.

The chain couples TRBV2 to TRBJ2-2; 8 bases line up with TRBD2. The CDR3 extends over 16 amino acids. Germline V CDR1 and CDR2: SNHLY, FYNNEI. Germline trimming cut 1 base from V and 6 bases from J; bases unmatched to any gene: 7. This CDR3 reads CASSEGGLVLAGELFF. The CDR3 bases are TGTGCCAGCAGTGAAGGGGGACTAGTTCTGGCCGGGGAGCTGTTTTTT.

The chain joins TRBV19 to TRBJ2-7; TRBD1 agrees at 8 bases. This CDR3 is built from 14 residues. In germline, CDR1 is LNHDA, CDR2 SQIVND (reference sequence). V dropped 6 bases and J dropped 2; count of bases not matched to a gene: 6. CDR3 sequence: CASSGTGVPYEQYF. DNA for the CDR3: TGTGCCAGTAGCGGGACAGGTGTTCCCTACGAGCAGTACTTC.

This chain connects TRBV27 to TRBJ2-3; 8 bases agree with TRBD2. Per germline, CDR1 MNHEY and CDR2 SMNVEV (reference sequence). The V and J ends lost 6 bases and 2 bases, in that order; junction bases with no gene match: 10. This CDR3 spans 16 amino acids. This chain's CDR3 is CASSNLSSGVTDTQYF. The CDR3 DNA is TGTGCCAGCAGCAACCTGAGTAGCGGGGTCACAGATACGCAGTATTTT.

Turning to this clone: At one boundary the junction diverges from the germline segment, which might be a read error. Here the CDR3 DNA reads TGTGCCAGTAGTATCTGGTTGGACAGGTACTACGGCTACACCTTC. As protein: CASSIWLDRYYGYTF. The genes are TRBV19 and TRBJ1-2, with 7 positions matching TRBD1. The CDR3 contains 15 residues. Germline V gene lookup returns CDR1 LNHDA and CDR2 SQIVND (reference sequence).

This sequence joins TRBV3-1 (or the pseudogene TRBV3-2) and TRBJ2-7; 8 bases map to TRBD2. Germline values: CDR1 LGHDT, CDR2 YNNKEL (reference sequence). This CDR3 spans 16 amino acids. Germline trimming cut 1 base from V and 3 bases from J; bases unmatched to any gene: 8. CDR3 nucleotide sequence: TGTGCCAGCAGCCAAGCACTGGGACTAGGCTACTACGAGCAGTACTTC. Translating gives CASSQALGLGYYEQYF.

The DNA of the CDR3 is TGTGCCAGCAGTCTCTTTGGAGGGGTAGGGGAGCTGTTTTTT. It translates to CASSLFGGVGELFF. The V gene is TRBV27, the J gene TRBJ2-2; tentative D call: TRBD2 (6 bases). The CDR3 totals 14 residues. The germline V gene encodes CDR1 MNHEY and CDR2 SMNVEV (reference sequence). Between the trimmed V and J ends, which lost 5 bases and 8 bases, there was a span of 15 bases.

CDR3 coding DNA: TGTGCCAGCAGATATCGACAGGGGCCTCCGGGACTAAGCTCCTACAATGAGCAGTTCTTC. This codes for CASRYRQGPPGLSSYNEQFF. The chain links TRBV27 to TRBJ2-1, with D perhaps TRBD1 (8 bases). The CDR3 runs to 20 residues. V was cut by 6 bases and J by 0 bases, with 27 bases left in between. Germline V CDR1 and CDR2: MNHEY, SMNVEV (reference sequence).

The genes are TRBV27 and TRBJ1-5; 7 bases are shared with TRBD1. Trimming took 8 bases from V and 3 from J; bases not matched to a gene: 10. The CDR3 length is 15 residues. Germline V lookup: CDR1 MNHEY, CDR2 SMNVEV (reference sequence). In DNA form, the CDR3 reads TGTGCCAGCGAACTGGAGGGGGCCAACAATCAGCCCCAGCATTTT. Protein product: CASELEGANNQPQHF.

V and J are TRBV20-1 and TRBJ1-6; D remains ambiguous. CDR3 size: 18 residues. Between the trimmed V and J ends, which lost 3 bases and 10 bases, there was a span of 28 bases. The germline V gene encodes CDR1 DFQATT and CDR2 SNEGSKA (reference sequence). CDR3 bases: TGCAGTGCTAGTGAGAGGCCCGTTTCCCCCTTGGGGAGGTCACCCCTCCACTTT. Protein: CSASERPVSPLGRSPLHF.